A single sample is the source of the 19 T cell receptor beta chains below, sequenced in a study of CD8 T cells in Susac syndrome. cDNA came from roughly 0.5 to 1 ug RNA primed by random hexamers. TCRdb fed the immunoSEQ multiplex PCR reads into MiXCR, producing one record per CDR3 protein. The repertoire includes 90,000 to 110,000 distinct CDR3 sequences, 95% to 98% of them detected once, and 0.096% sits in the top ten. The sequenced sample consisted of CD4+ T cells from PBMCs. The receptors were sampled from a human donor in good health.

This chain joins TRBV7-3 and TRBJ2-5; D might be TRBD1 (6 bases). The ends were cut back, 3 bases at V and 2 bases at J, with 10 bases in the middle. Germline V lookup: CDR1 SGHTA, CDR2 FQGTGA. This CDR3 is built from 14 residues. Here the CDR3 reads CASSLMGTQETQYF. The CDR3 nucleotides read TGTGCCAGCAGCTTGATGGGGACACAAGAGACCCAGTACTTC.

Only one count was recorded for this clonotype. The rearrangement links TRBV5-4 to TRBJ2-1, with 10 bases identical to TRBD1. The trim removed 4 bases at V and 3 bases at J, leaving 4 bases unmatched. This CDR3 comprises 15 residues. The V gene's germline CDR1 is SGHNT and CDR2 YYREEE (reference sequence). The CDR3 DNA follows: TGTGCCAGCAGCGGGGACAGGGGCCACTACAATGAGCAGTTCTTC. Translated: CASSGDRGHYNEQFF. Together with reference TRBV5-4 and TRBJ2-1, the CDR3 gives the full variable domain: ETGVTQSPTHLIKTRGQQVTLRCSSQSGHNTVSWYQQALGQGPQFIFQYYREEENGRGNFPPRFSGLQFPNYSSELNVNALELDDSALYLCASSGDRGHYNEQFFGPGTRLTVL.

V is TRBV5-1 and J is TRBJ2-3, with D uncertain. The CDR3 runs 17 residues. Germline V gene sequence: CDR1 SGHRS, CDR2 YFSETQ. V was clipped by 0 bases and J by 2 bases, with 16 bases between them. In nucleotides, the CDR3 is TGCGCCAGCAGCTTGGTCGTAGGCGGAACTAACACAGATACGCAGTATTTT. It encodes CASSLVVGGTNTDTQYF.

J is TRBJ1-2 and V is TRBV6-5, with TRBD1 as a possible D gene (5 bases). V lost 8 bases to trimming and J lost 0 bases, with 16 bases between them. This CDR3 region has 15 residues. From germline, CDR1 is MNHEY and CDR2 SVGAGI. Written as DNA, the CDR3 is TGTGCCAGCTGTCCTTCCGGGGGAGCTAACTATGGCTACACCTTC. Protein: CASCPSGGANYGYTF.

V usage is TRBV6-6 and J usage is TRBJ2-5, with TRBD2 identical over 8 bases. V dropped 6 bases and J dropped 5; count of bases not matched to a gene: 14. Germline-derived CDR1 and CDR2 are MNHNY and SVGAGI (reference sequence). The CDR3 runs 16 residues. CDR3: CASSPTPGLEDETQYF. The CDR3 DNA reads TGTGCCAGCAGCCCTACCCCGGGACTAGAGGATGAGACCCAGTACTTC.

CDR3 in amino acids: CASSSGGTDGFNEQFF. The CDR3 DNA reads as TGTGCCAGCAGCTCGGGCGGGACTGACGGGTTCAATGAGCAGTTCTTC. This chain joins TRBV7-2 and TRBJ2-1; weak D call: TRBD2 (6 bases). Germline lookup yields CDR1 SGHTA and CDR2 FQGNSA. V was clipped by 4 bases and J by 6 bases, with 19 bases between them. The CDR3 contains 16 residues.

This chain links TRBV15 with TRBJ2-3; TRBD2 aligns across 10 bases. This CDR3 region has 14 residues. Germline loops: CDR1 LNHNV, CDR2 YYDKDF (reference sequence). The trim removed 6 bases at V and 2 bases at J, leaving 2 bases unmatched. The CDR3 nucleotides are TGTGCCACCAGGAGCGGGGGGGTCACAGATACGCAGTATTTT. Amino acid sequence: CATRSGGVTDTQYF.

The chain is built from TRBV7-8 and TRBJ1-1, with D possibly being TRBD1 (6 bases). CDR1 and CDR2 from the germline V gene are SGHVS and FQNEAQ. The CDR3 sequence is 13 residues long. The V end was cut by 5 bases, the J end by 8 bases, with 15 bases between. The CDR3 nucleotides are TGTGCCAGCAGCCTCACTCAGGGGACGGAAGCTTTCTTT. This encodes CASSLTQGTEAFF. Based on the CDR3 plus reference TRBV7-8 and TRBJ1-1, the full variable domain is GAGVSQSPRYKVAKRGQDVALRCDPISGHVSLFWYQQALGQGPEFLTYFQNEAQLDKSGLPSDRFFAERPEGSVSTLKIQRTQQEDSAVYLCASSLTQGTEAFFGQGTRLTVV.

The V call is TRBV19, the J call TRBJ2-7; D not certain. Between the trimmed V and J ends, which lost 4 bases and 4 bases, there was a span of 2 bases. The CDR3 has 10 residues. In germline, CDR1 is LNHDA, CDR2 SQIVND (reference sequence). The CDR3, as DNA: TGTGCCAGTAGTACTTACGAGCAGTACTTC. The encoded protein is CASSTYEQYF.

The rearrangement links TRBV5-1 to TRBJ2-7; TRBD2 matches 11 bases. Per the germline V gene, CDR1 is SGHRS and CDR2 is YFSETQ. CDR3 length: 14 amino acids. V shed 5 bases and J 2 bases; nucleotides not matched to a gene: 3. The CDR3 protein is CASSDSGGAYEQYF. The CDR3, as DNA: TGCGCCAGCAGTGATAGCGGGGGGGCCTACGAGCAGTACTTC.

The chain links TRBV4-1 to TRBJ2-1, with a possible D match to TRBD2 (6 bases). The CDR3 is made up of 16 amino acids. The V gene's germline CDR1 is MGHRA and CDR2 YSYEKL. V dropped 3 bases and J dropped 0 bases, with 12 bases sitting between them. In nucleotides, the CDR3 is TGCGCCAGCAGCCATCGGGCGGGGCCCTCCTACAATGAGCAGTTCTTC. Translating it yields CASSHRAGPSYNEQFF.

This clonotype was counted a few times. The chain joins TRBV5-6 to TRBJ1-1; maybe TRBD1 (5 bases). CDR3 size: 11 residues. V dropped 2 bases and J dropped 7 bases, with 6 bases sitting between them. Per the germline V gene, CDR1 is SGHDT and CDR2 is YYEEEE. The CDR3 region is CASSLDSEAFF. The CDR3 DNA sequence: TGTGCCAGCAGCTTAGACAGTGAAGCTTTCTTT.

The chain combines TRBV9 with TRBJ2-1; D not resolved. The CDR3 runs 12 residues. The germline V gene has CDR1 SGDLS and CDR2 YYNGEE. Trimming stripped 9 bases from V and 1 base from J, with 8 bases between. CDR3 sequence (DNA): TGTGCCACCCCCAGGTCCTACAATGAGCAGTTCTTC. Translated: CATPRSYNEQFF.

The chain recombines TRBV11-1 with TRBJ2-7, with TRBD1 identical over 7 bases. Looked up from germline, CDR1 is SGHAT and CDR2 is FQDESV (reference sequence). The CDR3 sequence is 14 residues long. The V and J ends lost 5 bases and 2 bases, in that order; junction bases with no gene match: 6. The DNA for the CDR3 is TGTGCCAGCAGCCTAACAGGGGTGGCCTACGAGCAGTACTTC. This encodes CASSLTGVAYEQYF.

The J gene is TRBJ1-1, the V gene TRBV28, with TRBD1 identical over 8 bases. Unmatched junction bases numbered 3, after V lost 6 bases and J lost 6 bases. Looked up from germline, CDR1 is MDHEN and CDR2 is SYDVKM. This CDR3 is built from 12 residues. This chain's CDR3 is CASRLQGAEAFF. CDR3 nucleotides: TGTGCCAGCAGGCTACAGGGGGCTGAAGCTTTCTTT.

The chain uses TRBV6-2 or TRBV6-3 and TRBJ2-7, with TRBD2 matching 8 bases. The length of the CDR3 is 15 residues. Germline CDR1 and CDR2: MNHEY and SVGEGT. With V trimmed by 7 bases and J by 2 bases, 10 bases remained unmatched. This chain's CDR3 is CASNPMSGRTYEQYF. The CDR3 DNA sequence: TGTGCCAGCAACCCCATGAGCGGGAGAACCTACGAGCAGTACTTC.

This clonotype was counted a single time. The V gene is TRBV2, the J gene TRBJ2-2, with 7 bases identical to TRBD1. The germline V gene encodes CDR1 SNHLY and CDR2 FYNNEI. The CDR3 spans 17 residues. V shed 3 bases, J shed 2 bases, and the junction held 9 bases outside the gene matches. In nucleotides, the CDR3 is TGTGCCAGCAGTGATCGGGACAGTCTCCCCAACACCGGGGAGCTGTTTTTT. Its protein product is CASSDRDSLPNTGELFF.

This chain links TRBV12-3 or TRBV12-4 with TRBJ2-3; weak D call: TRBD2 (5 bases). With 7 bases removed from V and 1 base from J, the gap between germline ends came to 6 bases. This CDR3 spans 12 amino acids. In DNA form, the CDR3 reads TGTGCCAGCACCGGGGGCACAGATACGCAGTATTTT. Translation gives CASTGGTDTQYF.

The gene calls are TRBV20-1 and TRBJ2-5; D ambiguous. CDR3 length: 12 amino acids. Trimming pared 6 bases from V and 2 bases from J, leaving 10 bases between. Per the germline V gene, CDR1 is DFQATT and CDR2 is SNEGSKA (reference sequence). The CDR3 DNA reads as TGCAGTGCGAAAAAGCTTCAAGAGACCCAGTACTTC. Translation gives CSAKKLQETQYF.